This TCR beta chain originates from a study of OX40 agonist ivuxolimab in advanced cancers. Study at large: Prior checkpoint blockade (anti-PD-1, anti-PD-L1 or anti-CTLA-4) was permitted; under 50% had it. Study-level results: At 0.1 to 3.0 mg/kg, CD4+ and CD8+ blood T cells expanded clonally by week 6.

The data were produced by immunoSEQ multiplex PCR, yet TCRdb's version contains in-frame clones alone and is incomplete. Here the sample spans 30,000 or so clones, more than 85% being singletons. For this clone: The antigen is unknown.

Trimming removed 6 bases from V and 8 bases from J; junction bases left unmatched: 9. The CDR3 is made up of 13 amino acids. Germline CDR1 MNHNY, CDR2 SVGAGI (reference sequence). The chain is built from TRBV6-6 and TRBJ1-1; 7 nucleotides agree with TRBD1. Sequences were derived from CD4+ or CD8+ T cells sorted from blood, sampled in a trial of the OX40 agonist ivuxolimab. This receptor was obtained from an adult with an advanced solid tumor such as melanoma, head and neck, liver or kidney cancer. The CDR3 loop reads CASRPGQASEAFF. The DNA for the CDR3 is TGTGCCAGCAGACCCGGACAGGCTTCGGAAGCTTTCTTT.